Listed below are T cell receptor beta chains from one sample, sequenced in a study of T cell repertoires in cytomegalovirus infection. Using its own MiXCR run on the reads, TCRdb lists one record per CDR3 protein. The sample lists some 240,000 distinct CDR3 sequences; more than 15% were seen once. Sequencing input: CD8+ T cells from PBMCs. The receptors were sampled from a human donor in good health (CMV status not recorded). Some clones in this sample may be carry-over from other donors' samples. Both conserved end residues are part of each CDR3. Each record gives: clone size, J gene, V gene, D gene, CDR3 protein, CDR3 DNA. A D gene is named only where the DNA matches it firmly. Rows give clone size only sometimes, using once, few, many, or a class for an expanded clone.

many TRBJ1-6 TRBV6-6 - CASTSDFYRDGNSPLHF TGTGCCAGCACAAGCGACTTCTACAGGGATGGTAATTCACCCCTCCACTTT
many TRBJ2-7 TRBV6-2/TRBV6-3 TRBD2 CASSYAGTTTYEQYF TGTGCCAGCAGTTACGCGGGGACTACCACCTACGAGCAGTACTTC
few TRBJ1-6 TRBV20-1 TRBD1 CSASLSPPDETGSRWLAYNSPLHF TGCAGTGCTAGTCTAAGTCCCCCCGACGAGACAGGGTCGAGATGGTTGGCATATAATTCACCCCTCCACTTT
many TRBJ1-6 TRBV7-2 TRBD1 CASSFRDRAYSPLHF TGTGCCAGCAGCTTTAGGGACAGGGCATATTCACCCCTCCACTTT
many TRBJ2-7 TRBV7-2 - CASSPDSFYEQYF TGTGCCAGCAGCCCGGACAGTTTCTACGAGCAGTACTTC
few TRBJ1-2 TRBV7-6 TRBD1 CASSHRDRDGYTF TGTGCCAGCAGCCATAGGGACAGGGATGGCTACACCTTC
many TRBJ2-7 TRBV10-3 - CAISEEGAGAVSGEQYF TGTGCCATCAGTGAGGAGGGGGCGGGGGCCGTTTCGGGCGAGCAGTACTTC
few TRBJ1-5 TRBV19 - CASNEGNNQPQHF TGTGCCAGTAATGAGGGGAACAATCAGCCCCAGCATTTT
few TRBJ2-1 TRBV19 - CASNVGGLNNEQFF TGTGCCAGTAACGTCGGAGGTTTAAACAATGAGCAGTTCTTC
- TRBJ2-1 TRBV11-2 - CASSLTGGGRNEQFF TGTGCCAGCAGCTTAACCGGGGGAGGTCGGAATGAGCAGTTCTTC
many TRBJ2-2 TRBV6-5 - CASSYSENTGELFF TGTGCCAGCAGTTACTCGGAGAACACCGGGGAGCTGTTTTTT
- TRBJ1-1 TRBV5-1 TRBD1 CASSWTGSTEAFF TGCGCCAGCAGCTGGACAGGGAGCACTGAAGCTTTCTTT
- TRBJ1-5 TRBV6-5 - CASSYSVYQPQHF TGTGCCAGCAGTTACTCAGTTTATCAGCCCCAGCATTTT
few TRBJ1-5 TRBV10-3 - CAISESGVESNQPQHF TGTGCCATCAGTGAGTCCGGGGTGGAGAGCAATCAGCCCCAGCATTTT
many TRBJ2-7 TRBV7-9 TRBD1 CASSLWDRAAEQYF TGTGCCAGCAGCTTATGGGACAGGGCGGCCGAGCAGTACTTC
many TRBJ1-2 TRBV28 - CASSTLEGYGYTF TGTGCCAGCAGTACTCTAGAGGGGTATGGCTACACCTTC
few TRBJ2-3 TRBV2 TRBD1 CASSRGDRGSTDTQYF TGTGCCAGCAGCCGAGGGGACAGGGGTAGCACAGATACGCAGTATTTT
- TRBJ1-2 TRBV7-9 - CASSDGTVFNYGYTF TGTGCCAGCAGCGACGGGACGGTTTTTAACTATGGCTACACCTTC
many TRBJ2-1 TRBV27 - CASSLMGGAYNEQFF TGTGCCAGCAGTTTGATGGGGGGTGCCTACAATGAGCAGTTCTTC
- TRBJ2-7 TRBV7-9 TRBD1 CASSLAGQGDYEQYF TGTGCCAGCAGCTTAGCCGGACAGGGGGACTACGAGCAGTACTTC
few TRBJ2-1 TRBV2 - CASSEAWTLSSNEQFF TGTGCCAGCAGTGAAGCGTGGACCCTTTCGAGCAATGAGCAGTTCTTC
- TRBJ2-1 TRBV20-1 TRBD2 CSAKSWTSGDYNEQFF TGCAGTGCAAAATCCTGGACTAGCGGGGATTACAATGAGCAGTTCTTC
many TRBJ2-7 TRBV28 - CASRLRDGVSYEQYF TGTGCCAGCAGACTCCGGGACGGAGTTTCCTACGAGCAGTACTTC
- TRBJ1-6 TRBV6-5 - CASGGAYNSPLHF TGTGCCTCGGGGGGTGCCTATAATTCACCCCTCCACTTT
few TRBJ2-7 TRBV7-8 TRBD1 CASSPDRGVAYEQYF TGTGCCAGCAGCCCGGACAGGGGGGTCGCCTACGAGCAGTACTTC
many TRBJ2-4 TRBV7-9 TRBD1 CASSPQGAGEAKNIQYF TGTGCCAGCAGTCCCCAGGGGGCAGGGGAGGCCAAAAACATTCAGTACTTC
- TRBJ2-7 TRBV12-3/TRBV12-4 TRBD1 CASRPRQGPYEQYF TGTGCCAGCAGACCTCGACAGGGACCTTACGAGCAGTACTTC
many TRBJ2-7 TRBV28 - CASSLLEETYEQYF TGTGCCAGCAGTTTATTGGAGGAGACCTACGAGCAGTACTTC
few TRBJ2-7 TRBV6-5 - CASSYSEALIEQYF TGTGCCAGCAGTTACTCGGAGGCGCTTATCGAGCAGTACTTC
- TRBJ2-3 TRBV7-6 TRBD2 CASSLGLAGTDTQYF TGTGCCAGCAGCTTGGGACTAGCGGGGACAGATACGCAGTATTTT
many TRBJ2-7 TRBV6-2/TRBV6-3 - CASQEGRGLPYEQYF TGTGCCAGCCAGGAGGGACGTGGGCTACCCTACGAGCAGTACTTC
- TRBJ2-3 TRBV9 TRBD2 CASSVGRTSAQDTQYF TGTGCCAGCAGCGTAGGTAGGACTAGCGCGCAAGATACGCAGTATTTT
few TRBJ1-1 TRBV7-6 - CASSLRSGVPTEAFF TGTGCCAGCAGCTTAAGGTCTGGGGTCCCCACTGAAGCTTTCTTT
- TRBJ2-1 TRBV6-2/TRBV6-3 TRBD2 CASSYRGLADYNEQFF TGTGCCAGCAGTTACCGCGGACTAGCGGATTACAATGAGCAGTTCTTC
- TRBJ2-1 TRBV3-1 - CASQQGLAYNNEQFF TGTGCCAGCCAGCAGGGACTCGCGTATAACAATGAGCAGTTCTTC
few TRBJ2-7 TRBV6-5 - CASSYGGSDEQYF TGTGCCAGCAGTTATGGGGGGTCGGACGAGCAGTACTTC
few TRBJ1-2 TRBV6-5 - CASSYTRQANYGYTF TGTGCCAGCAGTTACACGAGACAGGCTAACTATGGCTACACCTTC
few TRBJ2-7 TRBV20-1 - CSAKGTGSYEQYF TGCAGTGCTAAAGGGACGGGATCCTACGAGCAGTACTTC
- TRBJ2-3 TRBV3-1 - CASSQDGLTTDTQYF TGTGCCAGCAGCCAAGACGGACTTACCACAGATACGCAGTATTTT
many TRBJ2-7 TRBV6-2/TRBV6-3 - CASSPPARSTYEQYF TGTGCCAGCAGCCCCCCCGCCAGGTCCACCTACGAGCAGTACTTC
- TRBJ2-3 TRBV29-1 TRBD2 CSTTPGLAPDTQYF TGCAGCACAACCCCGGGACTAGCGCCAGATACGCAGTATTTT
- TRBJ2-2 TRBV2 - CVSLSGRTNTGELFF TGTGTCAGCCTGTCAGGGCGAACGAACACCGGGGAGCTGTTTTTT
- TRBJ2-3 TRBV4-1 TRBD2 CASSQVSGGASFSDTQYF TGCGCCAGCAGCCAAGTTAGCGGGGGGGCCTCGTTTTCAGATACGCAGTATTTT
- TRBJ1-2 TRBV29-1 - CSVAGVHGYTF TGCAGCGTTGCAGGGGTACATGGCTACACCTTC
- TRBJ1-1 TRBV12-3/TRBV12-4 - CASTWGNTEAFF TGTGCCAGCACCTGGGGGAACACTGAAGCTTTCTTT
few TRBJ2-3 TRBV29-1 TRBD2 CSVDRLAEGTDTQYF TGCAGCGTTGATCGGCTAGCGGAGGGGACAGATACGCAGTATTTT
- TRBJ2-5 TRBV6-6 - CASSYKADRLQETQYF TGTGCCAGCAGTTACAAGGCCGACAGACTACAAGAGACCCAGTACTTC
many TRBJ1-2 TRBV7-2 - CASSLASFGSPYYGYTF TGTGCCAGCAGCTTAGCCTCCTTTGGGTCTCCCTACTATGGCTACACCTTC
- TRBJ2-7 TRBV14 - CASSLPGFPYEQYF TGTGCCAGCAGCCTGCCCGGGTTCCCCTATGAGCAGTACTTC
few TRBJ1-6 TRBV9 TRBD1 CASSVGTGGSPLHF TGTGCCAGCAGCGTCGGGACAGGGGGTTCACCCCTCCACTTT
- TRBJ1-4 TRBV27 TRBD1 CASSPDRGFKKLFF TGTGCCAGCAGTCCGGACAGGGGGTTCAAAAAACTGTTTTTT
many TRBJ1-2 TRBV6-2/TRBV6-3 - CASTKGGYGYTF TGTGCCAGCACCAAGGGGGGCTATGGCTACACCTTC
many TRBJ2-1 TRBV6-1 TRBD2 CASSEGLAGYNEQFF TGTGCCAGCAGTGAGGGACTAGCGGGCTACAATGAGCAGTTCTTC